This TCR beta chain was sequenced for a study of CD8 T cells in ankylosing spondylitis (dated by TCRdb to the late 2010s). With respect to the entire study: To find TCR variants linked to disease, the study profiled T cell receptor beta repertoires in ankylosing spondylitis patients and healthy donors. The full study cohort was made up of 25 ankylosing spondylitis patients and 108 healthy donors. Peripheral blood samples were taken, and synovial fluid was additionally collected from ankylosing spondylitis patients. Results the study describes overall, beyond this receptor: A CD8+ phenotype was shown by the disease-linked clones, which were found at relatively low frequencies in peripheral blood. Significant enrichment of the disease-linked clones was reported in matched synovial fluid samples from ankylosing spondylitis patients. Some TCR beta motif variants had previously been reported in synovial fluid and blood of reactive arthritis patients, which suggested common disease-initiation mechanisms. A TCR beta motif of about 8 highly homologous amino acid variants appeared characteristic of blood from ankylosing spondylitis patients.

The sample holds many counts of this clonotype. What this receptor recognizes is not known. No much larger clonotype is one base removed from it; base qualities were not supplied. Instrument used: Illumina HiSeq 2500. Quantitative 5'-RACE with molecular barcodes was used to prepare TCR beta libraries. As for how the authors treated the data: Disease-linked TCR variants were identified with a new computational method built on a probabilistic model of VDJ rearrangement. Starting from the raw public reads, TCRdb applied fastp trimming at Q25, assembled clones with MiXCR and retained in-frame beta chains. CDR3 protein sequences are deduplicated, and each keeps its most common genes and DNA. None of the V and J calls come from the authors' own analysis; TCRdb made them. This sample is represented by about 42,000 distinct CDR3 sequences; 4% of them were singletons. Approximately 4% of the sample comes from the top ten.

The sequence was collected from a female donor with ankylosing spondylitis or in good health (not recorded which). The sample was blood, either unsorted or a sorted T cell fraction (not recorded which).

The DNA reads TGTGCCAGCAGCGTCCGGGACAGAACTGAAGCTTTCTTT. It translates as CASSVRDRTEAFF. The rearrangement joined TRBV9 to TRBJ1-1; 7 bases in the junction line up with TRBD1. At the junction V is shortened by 2 bases and J by 5 bases; bases outside the gene matches: 3. CDR1 and CDR2 are drawn from the germline V gene: SGDLS, YYNGEE. Measured from the cysteine to the phenylalanine, the CDR3 is 13 residues long. Just CDR3 DNA is preserved here, 39 bases in frame from base 1.